The sequence of this TCR beta chain was determined in a study of blood T cell repertoires in COVID-19. Looking at the study overall: Samples of COVID-19 (acute and convalescent) were obtained from the United States, Italy and Spain.

CDR1 LGHNA and CDR2 YSLEER come from the germline V gene. This CDR3 region has 14 residues. The junction had 5 bases not matched to a gene; V was cut back by 2 bases and J by 9 bases. This clone was observed a single time. Clones were read by immunoSEQ multiplex PCR, and TCRdb kept only the in-frame ones, dropping some. The sample yields approximately 120,000 clones, around four fifths seen once. The source of this sequence is an elderly man with active or convalescent COVID-19. Sequencing used peripheral blood. This chain uses TRBV4-3 with TRBJ2-1; 9 bases line up with TRBD1. CDR3 residues: CASSQRQGESEQFF. Here the CDR3 DNA reads TGCGCCAGCAGCCAAAGACAGGGGGAGAGTGAGCAGTTCTTC.